The 28 T cell receptor beta chains below come from one sample, sequenced in a study of T-cell reconstitution after alpha-beta-depleted transplantation in children. Library preparation (for TCRbeta) was performed with unique molecular identifiers. TCRdb passed the PCR reads through MiXCR, listing each CDR3 protein once. The sample carries roughly 500,000 distinct CDR3 sequences, approximately 13% recorded once. Here the sequenced sample was PBMCs from the stem cell graft donor, taken from the stem cell graft. All receptors come from a human donor who donated a stem cell graft to a child with combined immunodeficiency.

This clonotype was recorded a few times. This chain connects TRBV25-1 to TRBJ2-5; 8 bases fit TRBD1. The germline gives CDR1 MGHDK, CDR2 SYGVNS. The V and J ends lost 5 bases and 5 bases, in that order; junction bases with no gene match: 22. The CDR3 contains 19 residues. The CDR3 sequence: CASSPTGGERTGIVETQYF. The CDR3 DNA is TGTGCCAGCAGTCCAACTGGAGGCGAGAGGACAGGGATAGTCGAGACCCAGTACTTC.

This clonotype was detected many times. The V and J genes are TRBV12-3 or TRBV12-4 and TRBJ2-5, with D possibly being TRBD2 (7 bases). V lost 5 bases to trimming and J lost 6 bases, with 16 bases between them. This CDR3 comprises 14 residues. The CDR3 region has the DNA TGTGCCAGCAGTCCAAGGGGGGGGCAGAAGACCCAGTACTTC. It yields the protein CASSPRGGQKTQYF.

This CDR3 is CASSWGSRDYNEQFF. DNA for the CDR3: TGCGCCAGCAGCTGGGGGTCCAGGGATTACAATGAGCAGTTCTTC. This chain links TRBV5-1 with TRBJ2-1; perhaps D is TRBD1 or TRBD2 (5 bases each). The CDR3 is made up of 15 amino acids. From germline, CDR1 is SGHRS and CDR2 YFSETQ. Trimming pared 3 bases from V and 4 bases from J, leaving 14 bases between.

The rearrangement joins TRBV25-1 to TRBJ1-2; 7 bases are a match to TRBD1. Trimming removed 4 bases from V and 5 bases from J; junction bases left unmatched: 7. The germline V gene has CDR1 MGHDK and CDR2 SYGVNS. The CDR3 contains 14 residues. The CDR3 sequence is CASSARGQTYGYTF. DNA of the CDR3: TGTGCCAGCAGTGCCCGGGGACAGACGTATGGCTACACCTTC.

This clonotype has ten or more counts. The chain employs TRBV27 and TRBJ2-3, with D possibly TRBD2 on 5 matching bases. The CDR3 spans 13 residues. V lost 5 bases to trimming and J lost 3 bases, with 9 bases between them. Per germline, CDR1 MNHEY and CDR2 SMNVEV (reference sequence). CDR3 amino acids: CASSAGSTDTQYF. Written as DNA, the CDR3 is TGTGCCAGCAGTGCGGGTAGTACAGATACGCAGTATTTT.

Of note for this clonotype: Mismatch with germline at one junction end may stem from a read error. The chain couples TRBV27 to TRBJ2-3, with unresolved D. CDR1 is MNHEY, CDR2 SMNVEV, per germline (reference sequence). The CDR3 length is 15 residues. In DNA form, the CDR3 reads TGTGTCAGCAGTTTAACGGTTACCCTAGGAGATACGCAGTATTTT. Translation gives CVSSLTVTLGDTQYF.

The gene calls are TRBV20-1 and TRBJ2-2; no clear D gene. This CDR3 is 14 amino acids long. Germline CDR1 DFQATT, CDR2 SNEGSKA (reference sequence). Trimming stripped 7 bases from V and 1 base from J, with 13 bases between. The CDR3: CSGSGPRNTGELFF. The CDR3 bases are TGCAGTGGATCCGGACCCAGGAACACCGGGGAGCTGTTTTTT.

This clonotype was seen only a few times. The genes are TRBV5-6 and TRBJ2-5; D is unresolved. The CDR3 sequence is 13 residues long. Trimming pared 0 bases from V and 1 base from J, leaving 4 bases between. CDR1 and CDR2 from the germline V gene are SGHDT and YYEEEE. This chain's CDR3 is CASSLAAQETQYF. In DNA, the CDR3 is TGTGCCAGCAGCTTGGCGGCCCAAGAGACCCAGTACTTC.

The rearrangement links TRBV5-1 to TRBJ2-1, with TRBD2 matching over 7 bases. Germline CDR1 and CDR2: SGHRS and YFSETQ. With V trimmed by 0 bases and J by 9 bases, 9 bases remained unmatched. There are 15 residues in the CDR3. The CDR3 bases are TGCGCCAGCAGCTTGGACCTGGAAGCGGGAATTGAGCAGTTCTTC. It is translated as CASSLDLEAGIEQFF.

The rearrangement uses TRBV6-2 or TRBV6-3 and TRBJ2-3; TRBD2 matches 11 bases. Germline loops: CDR1 MNHEY, CDR2 SVGEGT. Losses at the gene ends were 5 bases for V and 4 bases for J; bases not matched to a gene: 11. This CDR3 has 17 residues. The CDR3, as DNA: TGTGCCAGCAGTACCGGGACTAGCGGCCGATTTGCAGATACGCAGTATTTT. Its protein is CASSTGTSGRFADTQYF.

The sample holds many counts of this clonotype. The CDR3 region has the DNA TGTGCCAGCAGCTTCGCAGGGAGTTACGAGCAGTACTTC. Amino acids: CASSFAGSYEQYF. The J gene is TRBJ2-7, the V gene TRBV12-3 or TRBV12-4; D may match TRBD1 or TRBD2 (5 bases each). Trimming pared 6 bases from V and 4 bases from J, leaving 13 bases between. The CDR3 covers 13 residues.

This clonotype appeared once. This chain joins TRBV19 and TRBJ1-3; D unclear. Germline lookup yields CDR1 LNHDA and CDR2 SQIVND (reference sequence). The CDR3 has 16 residues. V lost 5 bases and J 1 base, leaving 15 bases between the germline ends. CDR3 sequence: CASSSYRQFSGNTIYF. The CDR3 nucleotides read TGTGCCAGTAGTTCCTACAGACAATTTTCTGGAAACACCATATATTTT.

CDR3 DNA sequence: TGTGCCAGCAGCCCCTCCCCTCTCCTAGCGGGGGAAAACAATGAGCAGTTCTTC. It is translated as CASSPSPLLAGENNEQFF. The J gene is TRBJ2-1, the V gene TRBV7-3, with 10 bases fitting TRBD2. This CDR3 is 18 amino acids long. Unmatched junction bases numbered 15, after V lost 5 bases and J lost 5 bases. Looked up from germline, CDR1 is SGHTA and CDR2 is FQGTGA. Looking up the rest from reference TRBV7-3 and TRBJ2-1 gives the full variable domain: GAGVSQTPSNKVTEKGKYVELRCDPISGHTALYWYRQSLGQGPEFLIYFQGTGAADDSGLPNDRFFAVRPEGSVSTLKIQRTERGDSAVYLCASSPSPLLAGENNEQFFGPGTRLTVL.

Many counts were recorded for this clonotype. V usage is TRBV20-1 and J usage is TRBJ2-7; D gene ambiguous. The CDR3 loop spans 15 amino acids. CDR1 and CDR2 from the germline V gene are DFQATT and SNEGSKA (reference sequence). Trimming cost V 3 bases and J 1 base, with 16 bases left between them. The chain's CDR3 is CSASEARIESYEQYF. DNA of the CDR3: TGCAGTGCTAGCGAGGCCAGGATCGAATCCTACGAGCAGTACTTC.

This clonotype showed up just a few times. V is TRBV12-3 or TRBV12-4 and J is TRBJ2-5; the D is unclear. The ends were cut back, 1 base at V and 10 bases at J, with 10 bases in the middle. The CDR3 sequence is 12 residues long. This CDR3 is CASSLDPPDQYF. CDR3 DNA: TGTGCCAGCAGTTTAGATCCCCCCGACCAGTACTTC.

This clonotype appeared many times. The chain combines TRBV7-9 with TRBJ2-1; 10 nucleotides agree with TRBD1. CDR3 size: 15 residues. Germline V gene sequence: CDR1 SEHNR, CDR2 FQNEAQ (reference sequence). With 5 bases clipped from V and 5 bases from J, the junction kept 6 bases outside the gene matches. The CDR3 region is CASSVGQGGDNEQFF. For the CDR3, the DNA is TGTGCCAGCAGCGTCGGACAGGGGGGGGACAATGAGCAGTTCTTC.

The V call is TRBV25-1, the J call TRBJ1-4; possibly TRBD1 for D (5 bases). The ends were cut back, 3 bases at V and 8 bases at J, with 10 bases in the middle. This CDR3 spans 13 amino acids. Germline assignment: CDR1 MGHDK and CDR2 SYGVNS. In DNA form, the CDR3 reads TGTGCCAGCAGTGACAGGGTCGGAGAAAAACTGTTTTTT. Its protein is CASSDRVGEKLFF.

Only a few counts were recorded for this clonotype. The chain combines TRBV5-1 with TRBJ2-1; no clear D gene. V dropped 1 base and J dropped 5 bases, with 7 bases sitting between them. Germline values: CDR1 SGHRS, CDR2 YFSETQ. The CDR3 length is 13 residues. As DNA, the CDR3 is TGCGCCAGCAGCTTGCAGATTAACAATGAGCAGTTCTTC. This encodes CASSLQINNEQFF.

This clonotype appeared many times. The chain carries TRBV6-2 or TRBV6-3 and TRBJ2-5; no clear D. Trimming removed 3 bases from V and 4 bases from J, with 6 bases in between. CDR3 length equals 12 residues. Germline values: CDR1 MNHEY, CDR2 SVGEGT. CDR3 nucleotide sequence: TGTGCCAGCAGTTATTATGGAGAGACCCAGTACTTC. Translation gives CASSYYGETQYF.

This clonotype was detected many times. CDR3 coding DNA: TGTGCCACATCGGGGGACAGGAGGGGATACGAGCAGTACTTC. Protein sequence: CATSGDRRGYEQYF. The chain couples TRBV10-3 to TRBJ2-7; 8 bases agree with TRBD1. The CDR3 totals 14 residues. The V gene end was trimmed by 10 bases and the J gene end by 4 bases; junction bases not matched to a gene: 12. From germline, CDR1 is ENHRY and CDR2 SYGVKD.

The rearrangement links TRBV6-5 to TRBJ2-1; 10 bases are a match to TRBD2. Germline lookup yields CDR1 MNHEY and CDR2 SVGAGI. The length of the CDR3 is 16 residues. The V segment lost 2 bases and the J segment 8 bases; nucleotides outside the gene matches: 9. CDR3 residues: CASSYGQLAGTYEQFF. The CDR3 DNA sequence: TGTGCCAGCAGTTACGGTCAACTAGCGGGGACCTATGAGCAGTTCTTC.

CDR3 in amino acids: CASSFSGRYEQYF. Written as DNA, the CDR3 is TGTGCCAGCAGCTTCAGCGGGAGGTACGAGCAGTACTTC. The rearrangement joins TRBV6-1 to TRBJ2-7; 9 bases line up with TRBD2. CDR1 MNHNS and CDR2 SASEGT come from the germline V gene. The CDR3 runs to 13 residues. Losses at the gene ends were 6 bases for V and 4 bases for J; bases not matched to a gene: 4.

This clonotype was picked up a small number of times. The chain links TRBV7-3 to TRBJ1-3; 10 nucleotides align to TRBD1. There are 15 residues in the CDR3. V lost 5 bases and J lost 2; bases outside the gene matches: 3. CDR1 and CDR2 from the germline V gene are SGHTA and FQGTGA. The CDR3 nucleotides are TGTGCCAGCAGCAGAGACAGGGGGCCTGGAAACACCATATATTTT. This sequence encodes CASSRDRGPGNTIYF.

This clonotype has only a few counts. This rearrangement joins TRBV6-2 or TRBV6-3 to TRBJ1-1; D is undetermined. The germline CDR1 and CDR2 sequences are MNHEY and SVGEGT. V dropped 0 bases and J dropped 1 base, with 6 bases sitting between them. The CDR3 runs to 14 residues. The DNA of the CDR3 is TGTGCCAGCAGTTACTCGAGTAGGAACACTGAAGCTTTCTTT. Protein sequence: CASSYSSRNTEAFF.

In this sample, this clonotype turned up many times. V is TRBV5-6 and J is TRBJ1-1, with TRBD1 as a possible D gene (5 bases). CDR3 length equals 18 residues. Germline V CDR1 and CDR2: SGHDT, YYEEEE. The V gene lost 3 bases and the J gene lost 0 bases, with 21 bases spanning the gap. CDR3 protein: CASSSPGPSLLVNTEAFF. As DNA, the CDR3 is TGTGCCAGCAGCTCCCCGGGACCTTCTCTTCTAGTGAACACTGAAGCTTTCTTT.

This clonotype was observed a handful of times. The chain is built from TRBV28 and TRBJ1-6, with D unresolved. The germline V gene encodes CDR1 MDHEN and CDR2 SYDVKM. This CDR3 has 14 amino acids. Trimming cost V 6 bases and J 6 bases, with 12 bases left between them. DNA of the CDR3: TGTGCCAGCAGGGTTTCGAGTACTAATTCACCCCTCCACTTT. Protein sequence: CASRVSSTNSPLHF.

The sample holds a few counts of this clonotype. The chain is built from TRBV30 and TRBJ2-3; weak D call: TRBD2 (5 bases). The CDR3 runs to 14 residues. Germline V gene data show CDR1 as GTSNPN and CDR2 as SVGIG (reference sequence). Trimming took off 5 bases at V and 2 bases at J, with 14 bases between the two ends. This CDR3 is CAWDIGLPTDTQYF. CDR3 in DNA: TGTGCCTGGGACATCGGACTTCCCACAGATACGCAGTATTTT.

This clonotype was picked up many times. The gene calls are TRBV12-3 or TRBV12-4 and TRBJ2-2, with D perhaps being TRBD1 or TRBD2 (5 bases each). This CDR3 comprises 14 residues. Between the trimmed V and J ends, which lost 6 bases and 4 bases, there was a span of 12 bases. The CDR3 DNA reads as TGTGCCAGCAGGGCCGGGGCGGGCACCGGGGAGCTGTTTTTT. Translating gives CASRAGAGTGELFF.